These 3 T cell receptor beta chains share one sample of origin, sequenced in a study of Ad26.COV2.S vaccination and SARS-CoV-2 variants. The treatment here: roughly 20 received Ad26.COV2.S at low or high dose, single or two shots; about 5 received placebo; per-sample allocation not given. Following the first vaccine or placebo injection, samples were taken on day 63. Here immunoSEQ multiplex PCR was the method, and the copy in TCRdb shows in-frame clones only, minus some. The sample records roughly 350,000 clones, roughly 87% being singletons. Specimen: peripheral blood, collected in a trial of Ad26.COV2.S vaccine versus placebo. The receptor source for this set is a person between 18 and 59 years old who received the Ad26.COV2.S COVID-19 vaccine or a placebo.

V and J are TRBV3-1 (or the pseudogene TRBV3-2) and TRBJ1-3; D is undetermined. V lost 5 bases and J 0 bases, leaving 11 bases between the germline ends. The CDR3 length is 15 residues. Germline CDR1 reads LGHDT; CDR2 reads YNNKEL (reference sequence). CDR3 sequence reads: CASSYGGPSGNTIYF. For the CDR3, the DNA is TGTGCCAGCAGCTACGGAGGACCCTCTGGAAACACCATATATTTT.

The chain recombines TRBV9 with TRBJ2-7; 7 bases map to TRBD1. Germline lookup yields CDR1 SGDLS and CDR2 YYNGEE. V was pared by 3 bases and J by 3 bases, with 6 bases of the junction left unmatched. The CDR3 length is 14 residues. Here the CDR3 reads CASSAQGSLYEQYF. The CDR3, as DNA: TGTGCCAGCAGCGCACAGGGGTCTCTCTACGAGCAGTACTTC. The variable domain in full, with the rest retrieved from reference TRBV9 and TRBJ2-7, is DSGVTQTPKHLITATGQRVTLRCSPRSGDLSVYWYQQSLDQGLQFLIQYYNGEERAKGNILERFSAQQFPDLHSELNLSSLELGDSALYFCASSAQGSLYEQYFGPGTRLTVT.

This sequence joins TRBV10-3 and TRBJ2-1; TRBD2 aligns across 14 bases. Per germline, CDR1 ENHRY and CDR2 SYGVKD. The CDR3 is 17 residues long. With V trimmed by 6 bases and J by 4 bases, 8 bases remained unmatched. CDR3 DNA: TGTGCCATCAGCCCCGGGACTAGCGGGGGCTTTTACAATGAGCAGTTCTTC. Protein sequence: CAISPGTSGGFYNEQFF.